The 2 T cell receptor beta chains presented below share a single source sample, sequenced in a study of blood T cell repertoires in COVID-19. Only in-frame clones appear in the TCRdb table, and some are missing; sequencing was by immunoSEQ multiplex PCR. This sample has 200,000 to 300,000 clones, with roughly 86% found just once. The source material was PBMCs or T cells enriched from blood (not recorded which). The origin of the receptors is a woman in her late teens or twenties who had recovered from COVID-19.

The chain employs TRBV2 and TRBJ1-5; the D gene is possibly TRBD1 (5 bases). The germline V gene encodes CDR1 SNHLY and CDR2 FYNNEI. V was clipped by 1 base and J by 5 bases, with 12 bases between them. The CDR3 totals 15 residues. CDR3 nucleotides: TGTGCCAGCAGTGAAGTGGCAGGGTGGGATCAGCCCCAGCATTTT. Its protein is CASSEVAGWDQPQHF.

The chain is built from TRBV27 and TRBJ2-5; the match to TRBD1 covers 9 bases. The V and J ends lost 2 bases and 4 bases, in that order; junction bases with no gene match: 8. From germline, CDR1 is MNHEY and CDR2 SMNVEV (reference sequence). The CDR3 length is 16 residues. CDR3 in amino acids: CASSLSLTGGRETQYF. DNA for the CDR3: TGTGCCAGCAGTTTAAGTCTCACAGGGGGCCGAGAGACCCAGTACTTC.